This TCR beta chain was captured in a study of T and B cells in COVID-19 patients (dated by TCRdb to 2019 to 2021). The study in broad terms: Using TRB and IGH repertoire sequencing of peripheral blood, the study characterized adaptive immunity in COVID-19 patients who had active infection or had recovered. The recovered cohort had a median age of 34 years, compared with around 65 years in the active-infection cohort. Critical illness requiring mechanical ventilation or ECMO was present in about 60% of the 20 patients in the active-infection cohort. Over 8 million TCR sequences were analysed in a TCR and BCR sequence repository that covered about 35 patients and under 75 time points. In the active-infection cohort, about 90% of the roughly 20 patients had comorbidities linked to unfavorable COVID-19 outcome. A recovered cohort included some 19 patients who provided some 21 samples, and most of these patients had mild to moderate COVID-19 treated on an outpatient basis. A couple of patients were included in both the recovered and active cohorts because samples were available from active disease and after recovery. Up to about 10 follow-up blood samples were collected per patient, with some samples spanning different disease stages in the same individual. An age-matched reference group of 35 to 45 healthy donors negative for COVID-19 antibodies served as the comparison for repertoire analyses.

The instrument was an Illumina MiSeq. TRB rearrangements were amplified by multiplex PCR with BIOMED2 TRB-A/B primer pools. Illumina-compatible adapters and 7-nucleotide sample barcodes were attached to the amplicons in two consecutive PCRs. Phusion HS II polymerase was used for all library PCRs. Amplicons were purified from gel with the NucleoSpin Gel and PCR Clean-up kit, quantified on Qubit, and pooled at around 4 nM. Before Illumina next-generation sequencing, the quality of the amplicon pool was assessed on an Agilent 2100 Bioanalyzer. Regarding the original processing steps: TRB rearrangements were annotated with MiXCR 3.0.8 using the default MiXCR reference library. Non-productive reads and sequences with fewer than 2 reads were removed, and each unique CDR3 nucleotide sequence was counted as one clone. Clonality, diversity, richness and V-J gene usage were computed in R 3.5.1. GLIPH2 was used to cluster TCRs by CDR3 similarity, and OLGA was used to calculate generation probabilities. Only GLIPH2 clusters with at least four unique TCR clonotypes present in at least three individuals were retained. The public reads were reprocessed in TCRdb via fastp at Q25 and MiXCR, keeping in-frame beta chains. Every entry covers one CDR3 protein and lists the most common genes and DNA from its rows. The V and J calls reflect TCRdb's pipeline rather than the authors' work. The table for this sample lists some 6,000 distinct CDR3 sequences; more than 25% of them were counted only once. 15% to 20% of the sample rests with the top ten.

By sample share, this clonotype is medium-sized (0.01 to 0.1%). The antigen it binds to is not known. It has no much larger one-base neighbor in the sample; base qualities were not kept. TRB repertoires were amplified using 250-500 ng of genomic DNA isolated from blood. From the cysteine up to the phenylalanine, the CDR3 has a length of 11 residues. The read is trimmed to its CDR3 DNA, 33 bases read in frame from base 1. V and J are truncated by 5 bases and 5 bases respectively, leaving an intervening sequence of 6 bases. According to the germline V gene (reference sequence), CDR1 reads DFQATT and CDR2 reads SNEGSKA. The paper's findings and limits, for the study overall: The size of the cohort was considered insufficient for assessing HLA contributions to COVID-19 susceptibility or severity. During active COVID-19 the TRB repertoires were highly clonal, but at recovery diversity and richness rose above the levels seen in healthy donors. In patients with COVID-19, the usage of TRBV/TRBJ genes was reported to be strongly skewed. Blood samples obtained from mildly ill patients during symptoms, as well as early samples obtained from severe cases, were available only in scarce numbers. A total of 2,000 to 2,500 exclusive TCR clusters, including 30 to 40 low-pGen clusters, were found in the recovered cohort. Specific T cell subsets (CD4+/Treg/CD8+) and sorted SARS-CoV-2-responsive or tetramer+ T cells had not yet been sequenced, and these experiments were ongoing. The reported TCR clusters were said to need prospective validation before any clinical use.

The chain joins TRBV20-1 to TRBJ2-2, with an unclear D gene assignment. The clonotype comes from a human donor with active COVID-19. Sequencing was carried out using blood. The nucleotides are TGCAGTGCTCTGTATACCGGGGAGCTGTTTTTT. Translated, it gives CSALYTGELFF.